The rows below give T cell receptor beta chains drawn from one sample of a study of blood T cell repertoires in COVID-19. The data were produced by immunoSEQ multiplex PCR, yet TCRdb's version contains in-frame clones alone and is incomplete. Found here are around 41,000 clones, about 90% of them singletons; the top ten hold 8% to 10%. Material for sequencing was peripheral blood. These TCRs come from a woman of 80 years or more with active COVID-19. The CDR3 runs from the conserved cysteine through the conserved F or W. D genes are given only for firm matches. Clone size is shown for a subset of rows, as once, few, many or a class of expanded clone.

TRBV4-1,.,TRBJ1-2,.,CASSPDNRVTANYGYTF,TGCGCCAGCAGCCCAGACAACAGGGTGACTGCTAACTATGGCTACACCTTC
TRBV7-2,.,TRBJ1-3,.,CASSLGHSSGNTIYF,TGTGCCAGCAGCTTAGGGCACAGCTCTGGAAACACCATATATTTT
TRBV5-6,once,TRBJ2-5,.,CASSLERGSGETQYF,TGTGCCAGCAGCTTGGAAAGGGGGTCGGGCGAGACCCAGTACTTC
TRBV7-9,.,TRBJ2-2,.,CASSFSRGELFF,TGTGCCAGCAGCTTCTCCCGGGGGGAGCTGTTTTTT
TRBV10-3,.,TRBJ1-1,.,CAISESGVANTEAFF,TGTGCCATCAGTGAGTCAGGGGTAGCGAACACTGAAGCTTTCTTT
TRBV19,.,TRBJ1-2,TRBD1,CASSGTGGYGYTF,TGTGCCAGCTCCGGGACAGGGGGTTATGGCTACACCTTC
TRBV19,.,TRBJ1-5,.,CATIGEAGPQHF,TGTGCCACCATTGGGGAGGCTGGGCCCCAGCATTTT
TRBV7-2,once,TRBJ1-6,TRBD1,CASSSSTGTGGSPLHF,TGTGCCAGCAGCTCGAGCACCGGGACAGGGGGTTCACCCCTCCACTTT
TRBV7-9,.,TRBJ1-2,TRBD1,CASSPSRQGPANGYTF,TGTGCCAGCAGCCCGTCGAGACAGGGGCCAGCGAATGGCTACACCTTC
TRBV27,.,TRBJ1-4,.,CASSLRSATNEKLFF,TGTGCCAGCAGTTTGCGGTCGGCAACTAATGAAAAACTGTTTTTT
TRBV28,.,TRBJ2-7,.,CASSRLGREQYF,TGTGCCAGCAGCCGACTGGGTCGCGAGCAGTACTTC
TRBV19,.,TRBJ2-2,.,CASSNRVIGGTGELFF,TGTGCCAGTAGCAACAGGGTAATAGGGGGCACCGGGGAGCTGTTTTTT
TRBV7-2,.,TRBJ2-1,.,CASSLGLLRKQFF,TGTGCCAGCAGCTTAGGTCTTCTGAGAAAGCAGTTCTTC
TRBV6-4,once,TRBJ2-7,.,CASSDSLGAGEQYF,TGTGCCAGCAGTGACTCCCTCGGTGCGGGCGAGCAGTACTTC
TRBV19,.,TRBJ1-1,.,CASSIERTRTEAFF,TGTGCCAGTAGTATAGAGCGGACAAGGACTGAAGCTTTCTTT
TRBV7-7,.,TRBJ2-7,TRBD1,CASSPTTGNDEQYF,TGTGCTAGCAGCCCAACGACAGGGAACGACGAGCAGTACTTC
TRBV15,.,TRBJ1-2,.,CATSREPGDGYTF,TGTGCCACCAGCAGAGAGCCAGGGGACGGCTACACCTTC
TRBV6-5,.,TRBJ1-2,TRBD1,CASGTGYGYTF,TGTGCCAGCGGGACAGGCTATGGCTACACCTTC
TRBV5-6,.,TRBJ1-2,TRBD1,CASGKTGLGYGYTF,TGTGCCAGCGGCAAGACAGGGTTGGGCTATGGCTACACCTTC
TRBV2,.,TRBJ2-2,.,CTSRTENTGELFF,TGTACCTCCCGGACAGAGAACACCGGGGAGCTGTTTTTT
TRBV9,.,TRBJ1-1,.,CASSVGDRYTEAFF,TGTGCCAGCAGCGTAGGAGACAGATACACTGAAGCTTTCTTT
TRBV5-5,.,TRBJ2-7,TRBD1,CASSGGQGSSYEQYF,TGTGCCAGCAGCGGCGGACAGGGCTCCTCCTACGAGCAGTACTTC
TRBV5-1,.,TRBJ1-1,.,CASSLTARGTEAFF,TGCGCCAGCAGCTTGACAGCCCGGGGCACTGAAGCTTTCTTT
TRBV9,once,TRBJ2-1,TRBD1,CASSVRTGSYNEQFF,TGTGCCAGCAGCGTTAGGACAGGGAGCTACAATGAGCAGTTCTTC
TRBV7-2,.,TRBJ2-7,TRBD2,CASSLGAGERGEQYF,TGTGCCAGCAGCTTAGGAGCGGGGGAAAGGGGCGAGCAGTACTTC
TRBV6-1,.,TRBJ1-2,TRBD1,CASSDTGVGSHGYTF,TGTGCCAGCAGTGACACAGGGGTCGGAAGTCATGGCTACACCTTC
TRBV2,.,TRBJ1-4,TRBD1,CASSEARGQSNEKLFF,TGTGCCAGCAGTGAAGCTAGGGGACAGAGTAATGAAAAACTGTTTTTT
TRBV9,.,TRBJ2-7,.,CASSVDSQTGIYEQYF,TGTGCCAGCAGCGTAGACTCCCAGACAGGAATCTACGAGCAGTACTTC
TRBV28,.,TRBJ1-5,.,CASSLLGQYSNQPQHF,TGTGCCAGCAGCCTACTCGGACAGTATAGCAATCAGCCCCAGCATTTT
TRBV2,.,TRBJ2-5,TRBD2,CASRGLALVETQYF,TGTGCCAGCAGGGGACTAGCTTTGGTCGAGACCCAGTACTTC
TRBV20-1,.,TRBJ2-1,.,CSASTDNEQFF,TGCAGTGCTAGTACTGACAATGAGCAGTTCTTC
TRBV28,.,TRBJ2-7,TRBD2,CASSPFHSGGAYEQYF,TGTGCCAGCAGTCCCTTCCATAGCGGGGGGGCCTACGAGCAGTACTTC
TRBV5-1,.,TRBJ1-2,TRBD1,CASSRPGGDGGYTF,TGCGCCAGTTCCAGACCAGGGGGAGATGGTGGCTACACCTTC
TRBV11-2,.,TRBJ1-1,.,CASSLQTVTFF,TGTGCCAGCAGCTTACAGACAGTGACTTTCTTT
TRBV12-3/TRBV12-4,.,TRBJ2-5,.,CASSRLGTQYF,TGTGCCAGCAGTAGACTGGGGACCCAGTACTTC
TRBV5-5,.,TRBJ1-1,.,CASSLTPAGLPNTEAFF,TGTGCCAGCAGCTTGACCCCGGCAGGCCTCCCGAACACTGAAGCTTTCTTT
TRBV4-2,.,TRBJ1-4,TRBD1,CASSQRQGLQEKLFF,TGTGCCAGCAGCCAGCGACAGGGGTTGCAAGAAAAACTGTTTTTT
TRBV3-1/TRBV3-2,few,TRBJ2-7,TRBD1,CASSQRDRNYEQYF,TGTGCCAGCAGCCAACGGGACAGGAACTACGAGCAGTACTTC
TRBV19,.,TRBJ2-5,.,CASSTVLGGETQYF,TGTGCCAGTAGTACTGTCCTGGGCGGGGAGACCCAGTACTTC
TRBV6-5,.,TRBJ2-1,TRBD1,CASSTGTGFNEQFF,TGTGCCAGCAGTACGGGGACAGGGTTCAATGAGCAGTTCTTC
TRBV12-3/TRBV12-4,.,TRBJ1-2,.,CASSQGREGYTF,TGTGCCAGCAGTCAGGGTAGGGAAGGCTACACCTTC
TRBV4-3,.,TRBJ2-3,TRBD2,CASSQEGTSGGGTDTQYF,TGCGCCAGCAGCCAAGAAGGTACTAGCGGGGGTGGCACAGATACGCAGTATTTT
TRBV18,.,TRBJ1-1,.,CASSPGGGGTEAFF,TGTGCCAGCTCACCAGGGGGAGGGGGCACTGAAGCTTTCTTT
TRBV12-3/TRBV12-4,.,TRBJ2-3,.,CASSPDGRDTQYF,TGTGCCAGCAGTCCCGACGGGAGAGATACGCAGTATTTT
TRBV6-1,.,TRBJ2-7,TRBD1,CASSEFDRESYEQYF,TGTGCCAGCAGTGAATTTGACAGGGAGTCCTACGAGCAGTACTTC
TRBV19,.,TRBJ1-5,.,CASSTPTGLGQPQHF,TGTGCCAGTAGTACACCCACAGGGCTGGGTCAGCCCCAGCATTTT
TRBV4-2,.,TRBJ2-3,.,CASSQDGGSIDTQYF,TGTGCCAGCAGCCAAGACGGAGGTAGCATCGATACGCAGTATTTT
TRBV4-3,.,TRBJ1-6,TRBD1,CASSRGTDGNSPLHF,TGCGCCAGCAGCCGTGGGACAGATGGAAATTCACCCCTCCACTTT
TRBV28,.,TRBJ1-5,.,CASSPTRTRQPRRPNSNQPQHF,TGTGCCAGCAGTCCGACCCGGACTCGGCAGCCTAGAAGACCAAATAGCAATCAGCCCCAGCATTTT
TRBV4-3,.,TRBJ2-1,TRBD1,CASSQGGTGRFTEQFF,TGCGCCAGCAGCCAAGGAGGGACAGGGAGGTTTACTGAGCAGTTCTTC